Listed here are 3 T cell receptor beta chains from one sample, sequenced in a study of blood T cell repertoires in COVID-19 (dated by TCRdb to 2019 to 2021). The library was obtained by the immunoSEQ multiplex PCR assay. The table comes from immuneACCESS by way of TCRdb, which keeps in-frame sequences with V and J called. Part of the clones is missing from these tables; in studies checked, under half for an unresolved V gene and the rest for unknown reasons. This sample has 300,000 to 400,000 clones in its table, and 75% to 90% of those were observed once. The ten largest clonotypes hold 4% to 6% of the sample. Material: PBMCs or T cells enriched from blood (not recorded which). The receptors derive from a man aged 55 to 70 who had recovered from COVID-19.

This clone has a count of ten or more. This chain links TRBV6-5 with TRBJ2-7, with 7 bases aligning to TRBD1. Unmatched junction bases numbered 6, after V lost 0 bases and J lost 1 base. CDR3 length equals 16 residues. Germline V lookup: CDR1 MNHEY, CDR2 SVGAGI. DNA for the CDR3: TGTGCCAGCAGTTACTCATCCCGGGACAGTTCCTACGAGCAGTACTTC. This encodes CASSYSSRDSSYEQYF.

V and J are TRBV5-4 and TRBJ2-3; perhaps TRBD2 as D (5 bases). This CDR3 contains 15 residues. Per germline, CDR1 SGHNT and CDR2 YYREEE (reference sequence). The V gene lost 4 bases and the J gene lost 0 bases, with 12 bases spanning the gap. The CDR3 DNA sequence: TGTGCCAGCAGCCCCATACTAGGAAGCACAGATACGCAGTATTTT. As protein: CASSPILGSTDTQYF. Variable domain in full (rest from reference TRBV5-4 and TRBJ2-3): ETGVTQSPTHLIKTRGQQVTLRCSSQSGHNTVSWYQQALGQGPQFIFQYYREEENGRGNFPPRFSGLQFPNYSSELNVNALELDDSALYLCASSPILGSTDTQYFGPGTRLTVL.

This sequence joins TRBV28 and TRBJ2-1; D may be TRBD2 (6 bases). Looked up from germline, CDR1 is MDHEN and CDR2 is SYDVKM. This CDR3 region has 17 residues. With 8 bases removed from V and 0 bases from J, the gap between germline ends came to 20 bases. CDR3 sequence: CASQPFSYGSSYNEQFF. For the CDR3, the DNA is TGTGCCAGCCAACCTTTTTCGTACGGGAGCTCCTACAATGAGCAGTTCTTC.